This TCR beta chain was identified in a study of shared clonotypes between healthy human individuals. Naive CD8 cells were CD45RO-negative, positively selected for CCR7, excluding terminally differentiated effector memory CD45RA+ cells. The CDR3 covers 16 residues. Germline V gives CDR1 MDHEN, CDR2 SYDVKM. The ends were cut back, 8 bases at V and 0 bases at J, with 17 bases in the middle. Here immunoSEQ multiplex PCR was the method, and the copy in TCRdb shows in-frame clones only, minus some. Among around 560,000 clones listed, about 95% were seen once. The sequence was collected from a woman in her twenties or thirties in good health. The sequencing sample was made of naive CD8+ T cells sorted from blood. This chain joins TRBV28 and TRBJ1-3; D might be TRBD1 (6 bases). The CDR3 nucleotides read TGTGCCAGCGACTCTCCAGGGGTGCTCTCTGGAAACACCATATATTTT. Amino acids: CASDSPGVLSGNTIYF.